This T cell receptor beta chain appears in the sequencing data of a study of T cells after yellow fever vaccination. Findings of the study overall: Booster samples showed a return of most primary-vaccination clones (around 96% CD4, approximately 88% CD8).

This clonotype was seen a handful of times. As yet, its antigen is unknown. TCRdb used MiXCR to reprocess the 5' RACE reads, holding one entry per CDR3 protein. Of 340,000 or so distinct CDR3 sequences listed, 12% are singletons. CDR1 is MNHNS and CDR2 is SASEGT in the germline V gene. The CDR3 spans 15 residues. Trimming left V 6 bases short and J 8 bases short, with 17 bases between. J is TRBJ1-6 and V is TRBV6-1; D unresolved. Sequencing was performed on CD4+ T cells sorted from PBMCs, taken 15 days after the yellow fever booster vaccination. This TCR derives from a man aged 18 to 30 who received the YFV17D yellow fever vaccine. The CDR3 DNA sequence: TGTGCCAGCAGCCCCTTGAGGGCGGCGGATTCACCCCTCCACTTT. Translated: CASSPLRAADSPLHF.